Listed here is a single TCR beta chain. The antigen remains unidentified. This sample stems from a study of radiation and T cells in renal cell carcinoma. Points from the study as a whole: Dominant CDR3 motifs were more common in irradiated tumors than controls.

As to treatment: treatment-naive control, cytoreductive nephrectomy. Treatment-naive patients without radiation supplied the control tumors at nephrectomy. Clear cell pathology was present in this patient's renal cell carcinoma. The ends lost 3 bases at V and 7 bases at J; junction bases unmatched: 3. Germline V CDR1 and CDR2: SGHTA, FQGNSA. The CDR3 sequence is 13 residues long. Some clones are missing from TCRdb's copy, which holds only in-frame ones; the method was immunoSEQ multiplex PCR. The data contain over 9,500 clones, around 65% of them singletons. This TCR came from a woman aged 80 or over with renal cell carcinoma. This rearrangement joins TRBV7-2 to TRBJ2-7, with 10 bases identical to TRBD1. Sample: tumor tissue, taken from a patient whose treatment was nephrectomy without radiotherapy. This CDR3 is CASSFDRGREQYF. The CDR3 coding sequence is TGTGCCAGCAGCTTCGACAGGGGGCGGGAGCAGTACTTC.